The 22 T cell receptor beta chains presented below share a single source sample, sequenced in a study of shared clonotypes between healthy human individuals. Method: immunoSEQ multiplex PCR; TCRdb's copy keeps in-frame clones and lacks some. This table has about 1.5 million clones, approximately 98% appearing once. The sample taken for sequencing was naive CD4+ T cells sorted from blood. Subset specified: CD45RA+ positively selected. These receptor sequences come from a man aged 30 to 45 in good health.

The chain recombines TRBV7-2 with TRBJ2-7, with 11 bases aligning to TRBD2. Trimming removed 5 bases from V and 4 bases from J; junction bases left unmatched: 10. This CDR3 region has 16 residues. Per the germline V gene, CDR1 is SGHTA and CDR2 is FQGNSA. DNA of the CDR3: TGTGCCAGCAGCCCCACCCTAGCGGGAGGAGCTTACGAGCAGTACTTC. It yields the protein CASSPTLAGGAYEQYF.

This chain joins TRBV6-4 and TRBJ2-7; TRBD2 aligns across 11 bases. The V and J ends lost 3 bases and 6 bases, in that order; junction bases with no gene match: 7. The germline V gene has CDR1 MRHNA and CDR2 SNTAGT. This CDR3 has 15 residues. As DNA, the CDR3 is TGTGCCAGCAGTGAGGAACTAGCGGGAGTTAGCGAGCAGTACTTC. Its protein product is CASSEELAGVSEQYF.

The CDR3 DNA follows: TGTGCCAGCAGTCCCGTCGGGTCCGTCCTGGACGAGCAGTACTTC. This codes for CASSPVGSVLDEQYF. The V gene is TRBV7-9, the J gene TRBJ2-7, with D hard to call. Trimming removed 6 bases from V and 5 bases from J, with 20 bases in between. CDR1 and CDR2 from the germline V gene are SEHNR and FQNEAQ (reference sequence). There are 15 residues in the CDR3. Full variable domain (outside the CDR3, taken from reference TRBV7-9 and TRBJ2-7): DTGVSQNPRHKITKRGQNVTFRCDPISEHNRLYWYRQTLGQGPEFLTYFQNEAQLEKSRLLSDRFSAERPKGSFSTLEIQRTEQGDSAMYLCASSPVGSVLDEQYFGPGTRLTVT.

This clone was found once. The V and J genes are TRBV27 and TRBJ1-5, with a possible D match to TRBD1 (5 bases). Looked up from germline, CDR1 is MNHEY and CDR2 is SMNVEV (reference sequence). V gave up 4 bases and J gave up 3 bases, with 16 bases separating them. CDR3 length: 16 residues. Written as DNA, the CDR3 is TGTGCCAGCAGTTCCAAAGGGGCCGTAGACAATCAGCCCCAGCATTTT. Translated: CASSSKGAVDNQPQHF.

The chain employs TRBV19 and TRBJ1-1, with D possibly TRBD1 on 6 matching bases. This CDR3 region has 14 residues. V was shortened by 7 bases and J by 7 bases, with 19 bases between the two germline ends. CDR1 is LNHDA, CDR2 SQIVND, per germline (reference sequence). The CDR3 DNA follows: TGTGCCAGTACCCAGGGAGGGGGAATCGGTGAAGCTTTCTTT. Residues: CASTQGGGIGEAFF.

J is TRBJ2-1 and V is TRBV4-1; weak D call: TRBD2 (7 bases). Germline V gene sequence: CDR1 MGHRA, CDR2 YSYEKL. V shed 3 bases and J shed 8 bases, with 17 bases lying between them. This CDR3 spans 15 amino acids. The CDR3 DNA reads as TGCGCCAGCAGCCATCCCGGGGGGCCGGGGGATGAGCAGTTCTTC. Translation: CASSHPGGPGDEQFF.

The CDR3 reads CASSQVGGHTIYF. CDR3 bases: TGCGCCAGCAGCCAAGTGGGGGGTCACACCATATATTTT. This chain links TRBV4-3 with TRBJ1-3, with D perhaps TRBD1 (5 bases). The CDR3 covers 13 residues. V shed 1 base and J shed 8 bases, with 9 bases lying between them. Germline values: CDR1 LGHNA, CDR2 YSLEER.

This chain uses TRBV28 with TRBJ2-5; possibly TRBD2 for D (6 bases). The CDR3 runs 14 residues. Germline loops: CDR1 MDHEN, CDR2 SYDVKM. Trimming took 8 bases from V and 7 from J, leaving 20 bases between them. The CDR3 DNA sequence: TGTGCCAGCGTCCCCGGGACTGGAAGTGGGACCCAGTACTTC. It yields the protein CASVPGTGSGTQYF.

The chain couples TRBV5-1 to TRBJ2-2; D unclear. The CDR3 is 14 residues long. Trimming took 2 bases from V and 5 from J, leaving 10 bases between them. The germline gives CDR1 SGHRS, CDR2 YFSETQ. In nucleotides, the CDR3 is TGCGCCAGCAGCTTTGGGCCGAGGACCGGGGAGCTGTTTTTT. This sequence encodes CASSFGPRTGELFF.

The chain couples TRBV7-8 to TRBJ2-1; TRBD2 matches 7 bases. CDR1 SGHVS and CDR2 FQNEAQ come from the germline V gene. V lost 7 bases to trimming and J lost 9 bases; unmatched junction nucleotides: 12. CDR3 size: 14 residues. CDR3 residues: CASIPRRGLSEQFF. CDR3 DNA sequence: TGTGCCAGCATCCCCCGGCGGGGGTTGAGTGAGCAGTTCTTC.

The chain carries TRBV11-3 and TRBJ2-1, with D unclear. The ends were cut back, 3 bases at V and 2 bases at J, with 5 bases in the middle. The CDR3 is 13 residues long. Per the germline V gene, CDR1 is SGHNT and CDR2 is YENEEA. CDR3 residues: CASSFRAYNEQFF. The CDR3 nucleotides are TGTGCCAGCAGCTTTAGAGCCTACAATGAGCAGTTCTTC.

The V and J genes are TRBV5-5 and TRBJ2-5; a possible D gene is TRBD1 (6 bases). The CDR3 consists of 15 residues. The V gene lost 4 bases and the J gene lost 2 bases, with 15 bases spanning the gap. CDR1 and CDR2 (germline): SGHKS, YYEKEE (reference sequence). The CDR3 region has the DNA TGTGCCAGCAGCAGAGACAGGCCTTTGCAAGAGACCCAGTACTTC. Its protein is CASSRDRPLQETQYF. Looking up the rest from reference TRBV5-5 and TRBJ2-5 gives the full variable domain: DAGVTQSPTHLIKTRGQQVTLRCSPISGHKSVSWYQQVLGQGPQFIFQYYEKEERGRGNFPDRFSARQFPNYSSELNVNALLLGDSALYLCASSRDRPLQETQYFGPGTRLLVL.

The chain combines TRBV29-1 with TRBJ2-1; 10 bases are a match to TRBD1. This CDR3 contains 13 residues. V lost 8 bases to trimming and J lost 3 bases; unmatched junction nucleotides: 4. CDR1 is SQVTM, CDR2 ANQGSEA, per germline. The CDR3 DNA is TGCAGCTCCTGGGACAGGGGCTACAATGAGCAGTTCTTC. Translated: CSSWDRGYNEQFF.

CDR3 nucleotides: TGTGCCAGCAGCTTTGGCACGGGCAGGGCTAAAGAGACCCAGTACTTC. The encoded protein is CASSFGTGRAKETQYF. The V gene is TRBV7-9, the J gene TRBJ2-5, with TRBD1 as a possible D gene (5 bases). The CDR3 spans 16 residues. CDR1 SEHNR and CDR2 FQNEAQ come from the germline V gene (reference sequence). V lost 3 bases, J lost 3 bases, and 17 bases lay in between.

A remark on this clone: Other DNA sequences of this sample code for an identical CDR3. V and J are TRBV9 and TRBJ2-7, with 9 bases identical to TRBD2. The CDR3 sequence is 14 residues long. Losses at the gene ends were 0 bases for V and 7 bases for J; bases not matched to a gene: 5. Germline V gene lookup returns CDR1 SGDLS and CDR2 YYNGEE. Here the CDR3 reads CASSVGTSGYEQYF. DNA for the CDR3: TGTGCCAGCAGCGTAGGTACTAGCGGGTATGAGCAGTACTTC.

As DNA, the CDR3 is TGCGCCAGCAGCCAAGATTTCGGGACATATTCTGATGAGCAGTTCTTC. Encoded protein: CASSQDFGTYSDEQFF. The chain carries TRBV4-1 and TRBJ2-1; D is possibly TRBD1 (6 bases). This CDR3 has 16 amino acids. V shed 0 bases and J shed 8 bases, with 17 bases lying between them. Germline V gene sequence: CDR1 MGHRA, CDR2 YSYEKL.

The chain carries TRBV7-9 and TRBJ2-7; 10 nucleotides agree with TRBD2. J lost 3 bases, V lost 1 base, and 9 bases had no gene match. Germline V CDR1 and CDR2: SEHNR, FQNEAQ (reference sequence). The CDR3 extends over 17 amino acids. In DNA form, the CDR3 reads TGTGCCAGCAGCTTAGAAACTAGCGGGAACAGAGTCTACGAGCAGTACTTC. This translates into CASSLETSGNRVYEQYF.

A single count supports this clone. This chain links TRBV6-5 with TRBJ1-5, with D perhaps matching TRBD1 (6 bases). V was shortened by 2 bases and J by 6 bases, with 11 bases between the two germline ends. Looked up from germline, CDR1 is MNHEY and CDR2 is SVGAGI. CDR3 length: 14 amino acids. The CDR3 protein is CASSYDGGVQPQHF. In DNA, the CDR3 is TGTGCCAGCAGTTACGACGGGGGCGTTCAGCCCCAGCATTTT.

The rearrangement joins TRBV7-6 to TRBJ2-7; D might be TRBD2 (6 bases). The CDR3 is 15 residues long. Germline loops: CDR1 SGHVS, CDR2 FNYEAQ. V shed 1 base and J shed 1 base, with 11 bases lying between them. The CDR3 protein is CASSLGRDPSYEQYF. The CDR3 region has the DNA TGTGCCAGCAGCTTAGGGAGGGACCCGTCCTACGAGCAGTACTTC.

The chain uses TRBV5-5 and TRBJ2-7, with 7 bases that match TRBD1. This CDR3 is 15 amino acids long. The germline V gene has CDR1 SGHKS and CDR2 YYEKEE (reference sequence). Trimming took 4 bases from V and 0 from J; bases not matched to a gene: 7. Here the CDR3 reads CASSPDRLVSYEQYF. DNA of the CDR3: TGTGCCAGCAGCCCGGACAGGCTAGTCTCCTACGAGCAGTACTTC.

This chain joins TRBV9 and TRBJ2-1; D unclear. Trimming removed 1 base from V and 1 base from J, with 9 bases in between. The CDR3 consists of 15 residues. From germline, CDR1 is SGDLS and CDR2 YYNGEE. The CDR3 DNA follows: TGTGCCAGCAGCGTATTTGGTGAATCCTACAATGAGCAGTTCTTC. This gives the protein CASSVFGESYNEQFF.

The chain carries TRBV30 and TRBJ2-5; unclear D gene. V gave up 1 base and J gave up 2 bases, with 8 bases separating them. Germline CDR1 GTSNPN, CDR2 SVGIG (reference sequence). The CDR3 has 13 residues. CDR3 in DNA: TGTGCCTGGAGTGGAAGGGTGCAAGAGACCCAGTACTTC. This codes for CAWSGRVQETQYF.